These 15 T cell receptor beta chains share one sample of origin, sequenced in a study of shared clonotypes between healthy human individuals. Sequenced by immunoSEQ multiplex PCR; TCRdb stores in-frame clones only, minus some. The profile shows around 480,000 clones, over 60% of them singletons. Specimen: PBMCs. Receptors were obtained from a woman in her thirties or forties in good health. Some clones in this sample may be carry-over from other donors' samples.

Points on this clone: Distinct nucleotide sequences in the sample also encode this CDR3. The chain uses TRBV7-9 and TRBJ1-1; D is uncertain. Germline lookup yields CDR1 SEHNR and CDR2 FQNEAQ (reference sequence). V lost 3 bases, J lost 5 bases, and 10 bases lay in between. The CDR3 has 13 residues. Here the CDR3 DNA reads TGTGCCAGCAGCTTTTCGGAGGTGACTGAAGCTTTCTTT. This sequence encodes CASSFSEVTEAFF. Complete variable domain (other parts from reference TRBV7-9 and TRBJ1-1): DTGVSQNPRHKITKRGQNVTFRCDPISEHNRLYWYRQTLGQGPEFLTYFQNEAQLEKSRLLSDRFSAERPKGSFSTLEIQRTEQGDSAMYLCASSFSEVTEAFFGQGTRLTVV.

The chain joins TRBV5-1 to TRBJ2-3; 9 bases are shared with TRBD1. Trimming cost V 4 bases and J 4 bases; bases outside gene matches: 7. The CDR3 loop spans 15 amino acids. Germline V gene data show CDR1 as SGHRS and CDR2 as YFSETQ. In nucleotides, the CDR3 is TGCGCCAGCAGCGCGGACAGGGGAGCGGCAGATACGCAGTATTTT. Translated, it gives CASSADRGAADTQYF. Complete variable domain (other parts from reference TRBV5-1 and TRBJ2-3): KAGVTQTPRYLIKTRGQQVTLSCSPISGHRSVSWYQQTPGQGLQFLFEYFSETQRNKGNFPGRFSGRQFSNSRSEMNVSTLELGDSALYLCASSADRGAADTQYFGPGTRLTVL.

The genes are TRBV7-2 and TRBJ2-1; D possibly corresponds to TRBD2 (6 bases). Per germline, CDR1 SGHTA and CDR2 FQGNSA. Trimming took 8 bases from V and 0 from J, leaving 23 bases between them. CDR3 size: 18 residues. The DNA of the CDR3 is TGTGCCAGCGTTGGTTCGTTTTGGGACTCTCGCTCCTACAATGAGCAGTTCTTC. Amino acids: CASVGSFWDSRSYNEQFF.

The gene calls are TRBV18 and TRBJ1-2, with D unclear. The V gene's germline CDR1 is KGHSH and CDR2 LQKENI. The CDR3 contains 17 residues. Between the trimmed V and J ends, which lost 6 bases and 3 bases, there was a span of 23 bases. The CDR3 sequence: CASSPRGSGRSDYGYTF. The CDR3 nucleotides are TGTGCCAGCTCCCCTCGTGGTTCAGGCCGTTCAGACTATGGCTACACCTTC.

V is TRBV4-1 and J is TRBJ2-3, with TRBD2 matching over 12 bases. Germline-derived CDR1 and CDR2 are MGHRA and YSYEKL. V shed 7 bases, J shed 2 bases, and the junction held 10 bases outside the gene matches. The CDR3 is 17 amino acids. CDR3 nucleotide sequence: TGCGCCAGCAAGGGAGCCGGACTAGCGGGATCCACAGATACGCAGTATTTT. Protein sequence: CASKGAGLAGSTDTQYF.

The V call is TRBV19, the J call TRBJ2-7, with D perhaps TRBD1 or TRBD2 (5 bases each). The CDR3 covers 17 residues. V was pared by 6 bases and J by 4 bases, with 25 bases between. Germline V gene lookup returns CDR1 LNHDA and CDR2 SQIVND (reference sequence). The DNA for the CDR3 is TGTGCCAGTAGGCCGGGTCCGGGACCGACGAGAGAATACGAGCAGTACTTC. This translates into CASRPGPGPTREYEQYF.

The rearrangement joins TRBV28 to TRBJ2-3; D unclear. Trimming pared 6 bases from V and 1 base from J, leaving 20 bases between. Per the germline V gene, CDR1 is MDHEN and CDR2 is SYDVKM. This CDR3 is 17 amino acids long. In DNA, the CDR3 is TGTGCCAGCAGCTCCCCGGCTACCTCCAGTCGCACAGATACGCAGTATTTT. Protein sequence: CASSSPATSSRTDTQYF.

Ten or more counts support this clone. Other DNA sequences of this sample code for an identical CDR3. V gene TRBV7-2 combines with J gene TRBJ2-7; D gene uncertain. The CDR3 length is 11 residues. The germline gives CDR1 SGHTA, CDR2 FQGNSA. V shed 5 bases and J shed 2 bases, with 4 bases lying between them. As DNA, the CDR3 is TGTGCCAGCAGCCCCGCCTACGAGCAGTACTTC. Its translation is CASSPAYEQYF.

The rearrangement joins TRBV6-5 to TRBJ1-2; 7 bases are shared with TRBD1. CDR1 and CDR2 (germline): MNHEY, SVGAGI. The CDR3 is made up of 14 amino acids. J lost 2 bases, V lost 6 bases, and 6 bases had no gene match. In DNA form, the CDR3 reads TGTGCCAGCAGCCCCGACAGGGTGAACTATGGCTACACCTTC. Its translation: CASSPDRVNYGYTF.

This chain connects TRBV19 to TRBJ2-3, with D perhaps given as TRBD1 or TRBD2 (5 bases each). Germline values: CDR1 LNHDA, CDR2 SQIVND (reference sequence). The CDR3 has 16 amino acids. Deletions cut 2 bases from V and 2 bases from J, with 14 bases between. CDR3 DNA sequence: TGTGCCAGTAGTATAATGGGGCGGGCTTACACAGATACGCAGTATTTT. Translation: CASSIMGRAYTDTQYF.

The rearrangement links TRBV5-1 to TRBJ2-1; TRBD1 aligns across 9 bases. Per germline, CDR1 SGHRS and CDR2 YFSETQ. The CDR3 has 16 amino acids. V gave up 3 bases and J gave up 7 bases; unmatched junction bases: 11. The CDR3 nucleotides read TGCGCCAGCAGCTCTTCTTCGACAGGGGGAGTTAATGAGCAGTTCTTC. It specifies CASSSSSTGGVNEQFF.

This sequence joins TRBV4-1 and TRBJ2-7; a possible D gene is TRBD2 (6 bases). Per the germline V gene, CDR1 is MGHRA and CDR2 is YSYEKL. Trimming took 4 bases from V and 7 from J, leaving 23 bases between them. The CDR3 is made up of 16 amino acids. The CDR3 protein is CASSPSGGRPGWEQYF. The CDR3 nucleotides read TGCGCCAGCAGCCCCTCCGGAGGGAGGCCTGGCTGGGAGCAGTACTTC.

This clone was picked up one time. The J gene is TRBJ2-7, the V gene TRBV5-1; perhaps TRBD1 as D (5 bases). The V end was cut by 4 bases, the J end by 6 bases, with 11 bases between. This CDR3 region has 12 residues. Germline-derived CDR1 and CDR2 are SGHRS and YFSETQ. CDR3 sequence reads: CASSPQGPEQYF. CDR3 DNA: TGCGCCAGCAGCCCCCAGGGCCCCGAGCAGTACTTC.

This clone was counted between two and nine times. J is TRBJ1-1 and V is TRBV27, with D possibly being TRBD1 (5 bases). The CDR3 has 13 amino acids. Germline CDR1 and CDR2: MNHEY and SMNVEV (reference sequence). Trimming stripped 2 bases from V and 4 bases from J, with 8 bases between. The CDR3 DNA follows: TGTGCCAGCAGTTTAGGGGCGAGCACTGAAGCTTTCTTT. Protein: CASSLGASTEAFF.

This chain connects TRBV18 to TRBJ2-5; TRBD2 agrees at 7 bases. The V segment lost 0 bases and the J segment 7 bases; nucleotides outside the gene matches: 11. This CDR3 is 16 amino acids long. Looked up from germline, CDR1 is KGHSH and CDR2 is LQKENI. In DNA form, the CDR3 reads TGTGCCAGCTCACCACCATATGCGGGAGAGGTTGGGACCCAGTACTTC. Amino acids: CASSPPYAGEVGTQYF.